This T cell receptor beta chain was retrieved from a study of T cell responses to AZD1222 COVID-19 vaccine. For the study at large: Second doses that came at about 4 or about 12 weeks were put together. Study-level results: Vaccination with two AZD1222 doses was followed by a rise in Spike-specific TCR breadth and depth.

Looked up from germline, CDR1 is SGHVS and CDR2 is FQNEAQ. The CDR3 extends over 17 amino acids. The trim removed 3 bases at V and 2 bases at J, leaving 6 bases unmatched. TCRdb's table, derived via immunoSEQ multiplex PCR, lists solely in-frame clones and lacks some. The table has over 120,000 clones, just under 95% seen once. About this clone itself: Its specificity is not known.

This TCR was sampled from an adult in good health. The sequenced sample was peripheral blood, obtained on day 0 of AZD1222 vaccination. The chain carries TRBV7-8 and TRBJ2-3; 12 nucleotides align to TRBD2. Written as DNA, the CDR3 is TGTGCCAGCAGCTTTGGTGCTAGCGGGAGGGTCACAGATACGCAGTATTTT. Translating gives CASSFGASGRVTDTQYF.